This T cell receptor beta chain is drawn from a study of spatial heterogeneity in lung cancer. For the study at large: Every unique TCR and UMI combination, on average, appeared more than ten times in raw reads.

Sample time point: sample taken at primary tumor resection. Material for sequencing was whole RNA from tumor, nontumor lung or frozen PBMC, left unsorted. The donor group consisted of around 77 patients who had untreated, early-stage non-small cell lung cancer. Germline assignment: CDR1 DFQATT and CDR2 SNEGSKA (reference sequence). V lost 6 bases and J lost 2, with 10 bases in between. This CDR3 region has 12 residues. Each molecule of TCR cDNA was tagged with one unique molecular identifier. Using its own MiXCR run on the 5' RACE reads, TCRdb lists one record per CDR3 protein. The repertoire holds 45,000 to 55,000 distinct CDR3 sequences, with approximately 5.7% as singletons.

The receptor's source is a male donor with early-stage non-small cell lung cancer. J is TRBJ1-1 and V is TRBV20-1; D unclear. Sample: PBMCs, taken at surgery. As DNA, the CDR3 is TGCAGTGCGAGTGGGATAAACACTGAAGCTTTCTTT. Translated, it gives CSASGINTEAFF.